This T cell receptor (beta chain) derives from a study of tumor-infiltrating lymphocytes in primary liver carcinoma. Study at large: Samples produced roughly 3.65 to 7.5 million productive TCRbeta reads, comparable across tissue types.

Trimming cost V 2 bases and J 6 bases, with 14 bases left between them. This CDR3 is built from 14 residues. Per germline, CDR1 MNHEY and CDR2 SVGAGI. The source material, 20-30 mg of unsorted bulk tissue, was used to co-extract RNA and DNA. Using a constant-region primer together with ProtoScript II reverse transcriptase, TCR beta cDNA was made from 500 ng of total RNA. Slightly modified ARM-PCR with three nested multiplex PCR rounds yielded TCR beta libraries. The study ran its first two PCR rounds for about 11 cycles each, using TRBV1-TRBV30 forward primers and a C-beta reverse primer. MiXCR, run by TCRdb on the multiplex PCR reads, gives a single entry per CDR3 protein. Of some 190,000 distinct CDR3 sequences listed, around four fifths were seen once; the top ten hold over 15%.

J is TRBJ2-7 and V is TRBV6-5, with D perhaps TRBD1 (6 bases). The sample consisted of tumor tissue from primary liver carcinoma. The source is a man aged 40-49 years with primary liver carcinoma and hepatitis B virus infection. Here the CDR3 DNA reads TGTGCCAGCAGTTACCGGTTGGGACATAGCGAGCAGTACTTC. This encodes CASSYRLGHSEQYF.